This TCR beta chain comes out of a study of identical twins. Study-wide points: In drawing conclusions, the study used cross-sectional statistical analysis and did not follow the same donors.

There are a few counts of this clonotype. As yet, its antigen is unknown. The length of the CDR3 is 16 residues. CDR1 is SGHRS and CDR2 is YFSETQ in the germline V gene. V lost 4 bases and J lost 5, with 20 bases in between. Unique molecular identifiers were present on cDNA, and template switching added a universal primer site. TCRdb called the 5' RACE reads again in MiXCR, with one record for every CDR3 protein. In the table there are 700,000 to 950,000 distinct CDR3 sequences, approximately 13% of which are singletons. In addition, the sample was reused for a study of yellow fever vaccine responses in identical twins. That study reports: Twins' T cell vaccine responses reportedly looked partly convergent, partly personalized.

The specimen was PBMCs. The sequence came from a woman aged 18-35 years in good health. This chain links TRBV5-1 with TRBJ2-3, with D perhaps TRBD2 (6 bases). For the CDR3, the DNA is TGCGCCAGCAGCCGCATCGCACTATGGGGGGAAGATACGCAGTATTTT. Its translation is CASSRIALWGEDTQYF. The full variable domain, in which reference TRBV5-1 and TRBJ2-3 provide the parts outside the CDR3, is KAGVTQTPRYLIKTRGQQVTLSCSPISGHRSVSWYQQTPGQGLQFLFEYFSETQRNKGNFPGRFSGRQFSNSRSEMNVSTLELGDSALYLCASSRIALWGEDTQYFGPGTRLTVL.